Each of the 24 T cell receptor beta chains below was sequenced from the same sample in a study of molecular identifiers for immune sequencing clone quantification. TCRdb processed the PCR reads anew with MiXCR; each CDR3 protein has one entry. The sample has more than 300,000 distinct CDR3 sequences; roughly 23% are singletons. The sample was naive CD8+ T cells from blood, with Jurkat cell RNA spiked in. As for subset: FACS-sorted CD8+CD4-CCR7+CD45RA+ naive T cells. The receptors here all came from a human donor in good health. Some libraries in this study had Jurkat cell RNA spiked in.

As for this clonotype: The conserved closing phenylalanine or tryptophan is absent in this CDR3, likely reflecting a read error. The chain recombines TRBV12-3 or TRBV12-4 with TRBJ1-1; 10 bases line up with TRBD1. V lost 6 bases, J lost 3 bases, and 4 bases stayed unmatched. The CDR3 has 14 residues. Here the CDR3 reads CASRQGQGHTEAFS. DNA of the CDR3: TGTGCCAGCAGACAGGGACAGGGGCACACTGAAGCTTTCTCT.

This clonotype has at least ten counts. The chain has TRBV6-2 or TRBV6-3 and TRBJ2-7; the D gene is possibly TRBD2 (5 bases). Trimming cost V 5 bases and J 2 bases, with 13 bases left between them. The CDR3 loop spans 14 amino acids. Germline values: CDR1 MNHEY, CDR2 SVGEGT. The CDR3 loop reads CASSKAGIAYEQYF. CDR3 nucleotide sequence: TGTGCCAGCAGTAAAGCCGGGATTGCCTACGAGCAGTACTTC.

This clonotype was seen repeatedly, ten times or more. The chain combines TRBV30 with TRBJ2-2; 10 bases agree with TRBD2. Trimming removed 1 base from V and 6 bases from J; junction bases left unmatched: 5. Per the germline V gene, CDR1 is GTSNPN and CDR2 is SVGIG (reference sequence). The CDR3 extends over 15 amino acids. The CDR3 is CAWSETSGYPGELFF. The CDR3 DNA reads TGTGCCTGGAGTGAGACTAGCGGGTACCCCGGGGAGCTGTTTTTT.

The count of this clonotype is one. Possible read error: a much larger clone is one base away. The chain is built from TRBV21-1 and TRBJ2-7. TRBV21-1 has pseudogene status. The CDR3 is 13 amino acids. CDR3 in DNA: TGTGCCAGCAGCACCAGAGAAATCTACGAGCAGTACTTC. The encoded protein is CASSTREIYEQYF.

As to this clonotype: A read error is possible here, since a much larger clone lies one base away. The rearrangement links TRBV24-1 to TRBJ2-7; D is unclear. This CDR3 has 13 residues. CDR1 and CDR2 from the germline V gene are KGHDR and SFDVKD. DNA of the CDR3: TGTGCCACCGCAGACACCCTGGCCTACGGGCAGTACTTC. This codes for CATADTLAYGQYF.

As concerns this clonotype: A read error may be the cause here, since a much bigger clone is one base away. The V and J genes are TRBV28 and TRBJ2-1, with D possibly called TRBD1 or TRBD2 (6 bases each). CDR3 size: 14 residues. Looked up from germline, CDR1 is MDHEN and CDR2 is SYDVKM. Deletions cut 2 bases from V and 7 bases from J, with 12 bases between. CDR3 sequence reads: CASSLLGGGNEQFF. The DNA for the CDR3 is TGTGCCAGCAGTTTACTCGGGGGCGGGAATGAGCAGTTCTTC.

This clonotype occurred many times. CDR3 residues: CSARDPQRVYQETQYF. The CDR3 nucleotides are TGCAGTGCTAGAGATCCCCAGCGGGTCTACCAAGAGACCCAGTACTTC. The rearrangement joins TRBV20-1 to TRBJ2-5, with D tentatively TRBD2 (6 bases). Germline loops: CDR1 DFQATT, CDR2 SNEGSKA (reference sequence). Trimming shortened V by 0 bases and J by 0 bases, and 14 bases separated the two germline ends. The CDR3 extends over 16 amino acids.

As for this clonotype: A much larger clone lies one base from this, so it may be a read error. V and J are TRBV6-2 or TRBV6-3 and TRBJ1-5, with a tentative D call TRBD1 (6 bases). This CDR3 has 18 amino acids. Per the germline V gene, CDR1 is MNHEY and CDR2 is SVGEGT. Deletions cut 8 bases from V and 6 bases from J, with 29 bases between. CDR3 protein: CASGFPGGSIPRGQPQHF. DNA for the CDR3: TGTGCCAGCGGCTTCCCTGGGGGCAGCATCCCACGGGGTCAGCCCCAGCATTTT.

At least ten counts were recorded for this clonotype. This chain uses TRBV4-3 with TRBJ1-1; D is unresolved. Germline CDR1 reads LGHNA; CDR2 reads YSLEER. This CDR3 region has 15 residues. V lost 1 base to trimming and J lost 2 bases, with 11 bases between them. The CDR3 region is CASSQVPGLNTEAFF. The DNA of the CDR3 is TGCGCCAGCAGCCAAGTTCCCGGATTAAACACTGAAGCTTTCTTT.

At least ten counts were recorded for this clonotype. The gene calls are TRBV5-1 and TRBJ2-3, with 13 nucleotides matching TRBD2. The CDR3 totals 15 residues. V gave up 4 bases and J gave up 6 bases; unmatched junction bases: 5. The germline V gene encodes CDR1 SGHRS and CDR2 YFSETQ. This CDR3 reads CASSPGLAGADTQYF. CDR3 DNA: TGCGCCAGCAGCCCTGGACTAGCGGGGGCGGATACGCAGTATTTT.

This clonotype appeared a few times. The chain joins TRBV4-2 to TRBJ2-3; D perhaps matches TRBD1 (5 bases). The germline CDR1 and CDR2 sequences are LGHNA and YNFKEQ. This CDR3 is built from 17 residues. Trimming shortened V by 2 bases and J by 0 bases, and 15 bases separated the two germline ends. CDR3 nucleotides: TGTGCCAGCAGCCAACACCGCCTGGGGCCTAGCACAGATACGCAGTATTTT. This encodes CASSQHRLGPSTDTQYF.

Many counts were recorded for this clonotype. For the CDR3, the DNA is TGTGCCAGTAAAAAGGGGGACGGGGGGCATTTT. This encodes CASKKGDGGHF. The chain employs TRBV19 and TRBJ1-5, with a weak D call TRBD1 (6 bases). V lost 7 bases and J 15 bases, leaving 16 bases between the germline ends. This CDR3 is 11 amino acids long. Germline values: CDR1 LNHDA, CDR2 SQIVND (reference sequence).

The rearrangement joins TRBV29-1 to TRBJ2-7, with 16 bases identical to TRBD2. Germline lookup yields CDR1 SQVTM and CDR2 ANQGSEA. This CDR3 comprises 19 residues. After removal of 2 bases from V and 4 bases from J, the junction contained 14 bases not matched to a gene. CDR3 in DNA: TGCAGCGTTGAAAGCTTGGACGGGACTAGCGGGGGGGCCGGGTACGAGCAGTACTTC. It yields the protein CSVESLDGTSGGAGYEQYF.

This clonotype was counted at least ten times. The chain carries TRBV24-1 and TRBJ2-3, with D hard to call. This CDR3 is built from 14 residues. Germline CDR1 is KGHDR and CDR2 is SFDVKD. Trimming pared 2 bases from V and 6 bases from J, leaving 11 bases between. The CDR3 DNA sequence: TGTGCCACCAGTGATTCCGGCTATAAGGATACGCAGTATTTT. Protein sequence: CATSDSGYKDTQYF.

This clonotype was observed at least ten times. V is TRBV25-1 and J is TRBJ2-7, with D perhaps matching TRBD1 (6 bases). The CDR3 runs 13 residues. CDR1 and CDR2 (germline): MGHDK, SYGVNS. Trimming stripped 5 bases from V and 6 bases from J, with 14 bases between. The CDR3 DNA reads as TGTGCCAGCAGTCCATGGACAGAAGCCGAGCAGTACTTC. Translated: CASSPWTEAEQYF.

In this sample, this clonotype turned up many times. CDR3: CSVEDQGPQTQYF. The CDR3 DNA sequence: TGCAGCGTTGAAGATCAGGGACCTCAGACGCAGTATTTT. The V and J genes are TRBV29-1 and TRBJ2-3; the D gene could be TRBD1 or TRBD2 (5 bases each). The V end was cut by 0 bases, the J end by 9 bases, with 13 bases between. Germline-derived CDR1 and CDR2 are SQVTM and ANQGSEA. The CDR3 is 13 amino acids.

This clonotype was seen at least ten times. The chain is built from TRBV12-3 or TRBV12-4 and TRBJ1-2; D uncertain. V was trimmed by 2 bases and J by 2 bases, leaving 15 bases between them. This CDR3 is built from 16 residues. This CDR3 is CASSLLVRARNYGYTF. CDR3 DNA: TGTGCCAGCAGTTTATTGGTGAGGGCGCGAAACTATGGCTACACCTTC.

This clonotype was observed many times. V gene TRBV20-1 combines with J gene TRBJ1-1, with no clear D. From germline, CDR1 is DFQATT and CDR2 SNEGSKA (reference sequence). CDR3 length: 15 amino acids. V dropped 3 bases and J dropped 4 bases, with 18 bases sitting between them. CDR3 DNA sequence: TGCAGTGCTAGTTCCGACCAACGGTACGGCACTGAAGCTTTCTTT. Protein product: CSASSDQRYGTEAFF.

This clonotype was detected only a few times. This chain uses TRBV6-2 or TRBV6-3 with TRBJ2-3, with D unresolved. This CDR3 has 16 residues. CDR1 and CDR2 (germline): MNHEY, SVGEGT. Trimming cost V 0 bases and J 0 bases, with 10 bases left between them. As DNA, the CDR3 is TGTGCCAGCAGTTACTCCGACATCCCCAGCACAGATACGCAGTATTTT. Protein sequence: CASSYSDIPSTDTQYF.

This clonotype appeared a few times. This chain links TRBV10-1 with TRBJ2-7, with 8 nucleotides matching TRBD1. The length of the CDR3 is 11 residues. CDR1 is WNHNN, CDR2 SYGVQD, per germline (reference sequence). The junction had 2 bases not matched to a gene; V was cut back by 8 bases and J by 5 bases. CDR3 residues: CASGQGHEQYF. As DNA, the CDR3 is TGCGCCAGCGGACAGGGCCACGAGCAGTACTTC.

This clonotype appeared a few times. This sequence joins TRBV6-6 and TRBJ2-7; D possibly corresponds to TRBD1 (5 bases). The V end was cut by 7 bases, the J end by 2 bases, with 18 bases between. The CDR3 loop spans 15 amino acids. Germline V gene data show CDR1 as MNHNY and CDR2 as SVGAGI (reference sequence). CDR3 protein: CASTKGQGGAYEQYF. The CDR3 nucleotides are TGTGCCAGCACTAAAGGGCAGGGTGGGGCCTACGAGCAGTACTTC.

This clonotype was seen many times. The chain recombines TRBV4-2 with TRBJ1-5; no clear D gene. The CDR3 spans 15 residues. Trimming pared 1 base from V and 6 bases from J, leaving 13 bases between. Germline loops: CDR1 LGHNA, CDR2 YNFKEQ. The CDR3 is CASSQVSAAGQPQHF. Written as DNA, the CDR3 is TGTGCCAGCAGCCAAGTTTCCGCCGCGGGTCAGCCCCAGCATTTT.

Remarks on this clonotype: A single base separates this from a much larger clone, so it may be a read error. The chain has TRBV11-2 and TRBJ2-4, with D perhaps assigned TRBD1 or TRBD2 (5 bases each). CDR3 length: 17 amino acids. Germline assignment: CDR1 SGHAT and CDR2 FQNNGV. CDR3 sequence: CVSSSGRGRQAKNIQYF. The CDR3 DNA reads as TGTGTCAGCAGCTCGGGACGGGGCCGGCAAGCCAAAAACATTCAGTACTTC. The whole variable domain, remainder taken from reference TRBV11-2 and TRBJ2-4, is EAGVAQSPRYKIIEKRQSVAFWCNPISGHATLYWYQQILGQGPKLLIQFQNNGVVDDSQLPKDRFSAERLKGVDSTLKIQPAKLEDSAVYLCVSSSGRGRQAKNIQYFGAGTRLSVL.

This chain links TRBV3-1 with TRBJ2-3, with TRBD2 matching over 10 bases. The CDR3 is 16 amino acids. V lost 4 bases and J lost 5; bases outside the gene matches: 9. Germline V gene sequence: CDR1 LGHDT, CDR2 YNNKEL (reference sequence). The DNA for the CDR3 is TGTGCCAGCAGCCGAGAAGCGGGGGGGCCCGGAGATACGCAGTATTTT. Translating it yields CASSREAGGPGDTQYF.